Each of the 22 T cell receptor beta chains below was sequenced from the same sample in a study of cytomegalovirus exposure and HLA in healthy donors. Sequenced by immunoSEQ multiplex PCR; TCRdb stores in-frame clones only, minus some. The sample includes roughly 68,000 clones, approximately 96% of them seen just once. The source material was PBMCs. The receptors were sampled from a young woman in good health and CMV-seropositive.

The chain links TRBV28 to TRBJ2-7; 9 nucleotides agree with TRBD1. V shed 8 bases and J 4 bases; nucleotides not matched to a gene: 9. The CDR3 is 14 residues long. CDR1 MDHEN and CDR2 SYDVKM come from the germline V gene. CDR3 sequence reads: CASGDRENSYEQYF. CDR3 bases: TGTGCCAGCGGGGACAGGGAAAATAGTTACGAGCAGTACTTC.

The count of this clone is one. The chain couples TRBV14 to TRBJ2-1, with TRBD2 matching over 10 bases. The CDR3 is 16 residues long. Germline V lookup: CDR1 SGHDN, CDR2 FVKESK. With 5 bases clipped from V and 5 bases from J, the junction kept 9 bases outside the gene matches. This CDR3 is CASSFLSGRRNNEQFF. The CDR3 DNA sequence: TGTGCCAGCAGCTTCCTTAGCGGGAGGCGGAACAATGAGCAGTTCTTC.

The chain has TRBV9 and TRBJ2-3; 7 bases map to TRBD2. From germline, CDR1 is SGDLS and CDR2 YYNGEE. V lost 0 bases to trimming and J lost 3 bases; unmatched junction nucleotides: 10. The CDR3 spans 17 residues. The CDR3 bases are TGTGCCAGCAGCGTAGACCTCGCCGGACTAGGGACAGATACGCAGTATTTT. Residues: CASSVDLAGLGTDTQYF.

J is TRBJ2-1 and V is TRBV7-3; 7 bases map to TRBD2. Losses at the gene ends were 5 bases for V and 6 bases for J; bases not matched to a gene: 7. This CDR3 has 14 residues. Germline assignment: CDR1 SGHTA and CDR2 FQGTGA. The CDR3 bases are TGTGCCAGCAGCCGCGGGAGCTCCCCCAATGAGCAGTTCTTC. It translates to CASSRGSSPNEQFF.

The chain couples TRBV6-5 to TRBJ2-7, with D possibly matching TRBD1 (5 bases). Germline V gives CDR1 MNHEY, CDR2 SVGAGI. Trimming cost V 6 bases and J 5 bases, with 17 bases left between them. The length of the CDR3 is 14 residues. The CDR3 sequence is CASSRNYGADEQYF. In nucleotides, the CDR3 is TGTGCCAGCAGCCGCAATTATGGGGCGGACGAGCAGTACTTC.

The rearrangement links TRBV14 to TRBJ2-7; TRBD2 might be the D (5 bases). The CDR3 extends over 15 amino acids. Looked up from germline, CDR1 is SGHDN and CDR2 is FVKESK. V was trimmed by 3 bases and J by 7 bases, leaving 19 bases between them. The CDR3 region has the DNA TGTGCCAGCAGCCAGAGGGCAGCCGGGAACGGGGAGCAGTACTTC. Amino acid sequence: CASSQRAAGNGEQYF.

The gene calls are TRBV27 and TRBJ2-4, with 9 positions matching TRBD2. The germline gives CDR1 MNHEY, CDR2 SMNVEV (reference sequence). The trim removed 5 bases at V and 1 base at J, leaving 15 bases unmatched. The CDR3 is 19 residues long. CDR3 region: CASSPGLARGIVAKNIQYF. DNA for the CDR3: TGTGCCAGCAGTCCGGGACTAGCTCGAGGTATAGTCGCCAAAAACATTCAGTACTTC.

This clone was picked up one time. J is TRBJ2-5 and V is TRBV28; 7 bases align to TRBD2. CDR1 is MDHEN, CDR2 SYDVKM, per germline. V gave up 1 base and J gave up 5 bases; unmatched junction bases: 4. The CDR3 extends over 14 amino acids. DNA for the CDR3: TGTGCCAGCAGTTTATACGGGGGGACGGAGACCCAGTACTTC. Protein sequence: CASSLYGGTETQYF.

This chain uses TRBV28 with TRBJ2-1; a weak D match, TRBD2 (6 bases). Germline CDR1 and CDR2: MDHEN and SYDVKM. CDR3 length: 14 residues. Trimming left V 10 bases short and J 3 bases short, with 16 bases between. The CDR3 nucleotides are TGTGCCACAACCTTGGGACTGGACTACAATGAGCAGTTCTTC. The encoded protein is CATTLGLDYNEQFF.

V and J are TRBV28 and TRBJ2-4; a possible D gene is TRBD1 (5 bases). V lost 6 bases and J 0 bases, leaving 18 bases between the germline ends. The CDR3 spans 17 residues. Germline V gives CDR1 MDHEN, CDR2 SYDVKM. The CDR3 spells CASRDVTGPGAKNIQYF. Written as DNA, the CDR3 is TGTGCCAGCAGGGACGTTACAGGCCCAGGAGCCAAAAACATTCAGTACTTC.

This chain joins TRBV2 and TRBJ2-1, with TRBD2 identical over 12 bases. After removal of 5 bases from V and 4 bases from J, the junction contained 6 bases not matched to a gene. The CDR3 consists of 16 residues. The germline V gene encodes CDR1 SNHLY and CDR2 FYNNEI. As DNA, the CDR3 is TGTGCCAGCAGTCTAGGACTAGCGGGACGATACAATGAGCAGTTCTTC. As protein: CASSLGLAGRYNEQFF. The whole variable domain, filled in from reference TRBV2 and TRBJ2-1, reads EPEVTQTPSHQVTQMGQEVILRCVPISNHLYFYWYRQILGQKVEFLVSFYNNEISEKSEIFDDQFSVERPDGSNFTLKIRSTKLEDSAMYFCASSLGLAGRYNEQFFGPGTRLTVL.

This clone was observed once. The V call is TRBV2, the J call TRBJ2-7; TRBD2 agrees at 7 bases. There are 11 residues in the CDR3. V was pared by 8 bases and J by 9 bases, with 7 bases of the junction left unmatched. The germline V gene encodes CDR1 SNHLY and CDR2 FYNNEI. CDR3 nucleotide sequence: TGTGCCAGCGGGGAGGGGCTGGGGCAGTACTTC. It codes for CASGEGLGQYF.

The chain carries TRBV28 and TRBJ2-1; 7 bases agree with TRBD2. CDR1 and CDR2 (germline): MDHEN, SYDVKM. The CDR3 spans 15 residues. V trimming: 5 bases; J trimming: 6 bases; junction bases outside the gene matches: 10. Here the CDR3 DNA reads TGTGCCAGCAGTAGCGCGGGAGAACCTCCCAATGAGCAGTTCTTC. Translated, it gives CASSSAGEPPNEQFF.

The chain couples TRBV6-5 to TRBJ1-4; 7 bases are a match to TRBD1. V was pared by 6 bases and J by 2 bases, with 6 bases of the junction left unmatched. Germline V gene lookup returns CDR1 MNHEY and CDR2 SVGAGI. The CDR3 covers 15 residues. Here the CDR3 DNA reads TGTGCCAGCAGACGACAGGGTCGCACTAATGAAAAACTGTTTTTT. Its translation is CASRRQGRTNEKLFF.

V and J are TRBV28 and TRBJ2-7; 7 nucleotides line up with TRBD1. The CDR3 is made up of 14 amino acids. Trimming took 6 bases from V and 4 from J; bases not matched to a gene: 9. Germline CDR1 MDHEN, CDR2 SYDVKM. In DNA, the CDR3 is TGTGCCAGCAGCCCCGGGACAGTACGGTACGAGCAGTACTTC. Translating it yields CASSPGTVRYEQYF.

In nucleotides, the CDR3 is TGTGCCAGCAGTTTAGTTAACTCCTACAATGAGCAGTTCTTC. The encoded protein is CASSLVNSYNEQFF. V gene TRBV27 combines with J gene TRBJ2-1; D is ambiguous. Germline V lookup: CDR1 MNHEY, CDR2 SMNVEV (reference sequence). V lost 2 bases, J lost 0 bases, and 5 bases lay in between. The length of the CDR3 is 14 residues.

This clone was recorded only once. This chain uses TRBV11-1 with TRBJ2-2; D might be TRBD1 (6 bases). The CDR3 has 13 amino acids. Trimming shortened V by 1 base and J by 6 bases, and 6 bases separated the two germline ends. Germline loops: CDR1 SGHAT, CDR2 FQDESV (reference sequence). The DNA for the CDR3 is TGTGCCAGCAGCTTAGAGGGGGCCGGGGAGCTGTTTTTT. Translated: CASSLEGAGELFF.

The chain couples TRBV13 to TRBJ1-4; possible D gene TRBD1, 5 bases. V lost 4 bases and J 7 bases, leaving 13 bases between the germline ends. This CDR3 region has 14 residues. In germline, CDR1 is PRHDT, CDR2 FYEKMQ (reference sequence). Here the CDR3 DNA reads TGTGCCAGCAGCTCAGGAGGGGAACGTGAAAAACTGTTTTTT. Amino acid sequence: CASSSGGEREKLFF.

The J gene is TRBJ2-7, the V gene TRBV28, with 9 bases identical to TRBD2. V shed 5 bases and J 2 bases; nucleotides not matched to a gene: 7. The CDR3 covers 15 residues. Germline-derived CDR1 and CDR2 are MDHEN and SYDVKM. CDR3 amino acids: CASSQGGGRAYEQYF. CDR3 DNA sequence: TGTGCCAGCAGTCAAGGGGGCGGGAGGGCCTACGAGCAGTACTTC.

The rearrangement joins TRBV6-5 to TRBJ2-3; maybe TRBD2 (7 bases). CDR1 and CDR2 from the germline V gene are MNHEY and SVGAGI. The V end was cut by 6 bases, the J end by 4 bases, with 17 bases between. This CDR3 has 15 amino acids. The CDR3 protein is CASSPWREGADTQYF. CDR3 nucleotide sequence: TGTGCCAGCAGCCCCTGGAGGGAGGGGGCAGATACGCAGTATTTT.

The chain employs TRBV28 and TRBJ2-3; 10 bases are a match to TRBD2. The germline CDR1 and CDR2 sequences are MDHEN and SYDVKM. V trimming: 5 bases; J trimming: 3 bases; junction bases outside the gene matches: 5. This CDR3 has 15 residues. The CDR3, as DNA: TGTGCCAGCAGTCCTATAGCGGGAGGAACAGATACGCAGTATTTT. It specifies CASSPIAGGTDTQYF.

The V and J genes are TRBV28 and TRBJ1-4; 7 positions match TRBD1. V lost 3 bases and J lost 8; bases outside the gene matches: 3. This CDR3 comprises 13 residues. CDR1 MDHEN and CDR2 SYDVKM come from the germline V gene. CDR3 sequence reads: CASSLGQSEKLFF. The CDR3 nucleotides are TGTGCCAGCAGTTTGGGACAGTCAGAAAAACTGTTTTTT.